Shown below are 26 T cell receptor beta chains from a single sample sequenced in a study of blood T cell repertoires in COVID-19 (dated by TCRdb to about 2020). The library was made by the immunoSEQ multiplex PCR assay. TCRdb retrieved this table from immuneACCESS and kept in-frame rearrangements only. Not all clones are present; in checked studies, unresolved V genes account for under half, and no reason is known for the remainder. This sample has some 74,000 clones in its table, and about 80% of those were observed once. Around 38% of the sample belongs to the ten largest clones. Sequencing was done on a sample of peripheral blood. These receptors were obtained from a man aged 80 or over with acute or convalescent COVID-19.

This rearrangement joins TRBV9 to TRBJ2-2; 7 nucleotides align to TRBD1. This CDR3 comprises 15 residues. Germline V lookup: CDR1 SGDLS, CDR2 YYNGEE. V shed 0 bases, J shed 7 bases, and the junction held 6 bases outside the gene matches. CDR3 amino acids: CASSVVTGEGGELFF. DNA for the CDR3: TGTGCCAGCAGCGTAGTTACAGGGGAAGGCGGGGAGCTGTTTTTT. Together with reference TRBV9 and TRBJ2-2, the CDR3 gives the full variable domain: DSGVTQTPKHLITATGQRVTLRCSPRSGDLSVYWYQQSLDQGLQFLIQYYNGEERAKGNILERFSAQQFPDLHSELNLSSLELGDSALYFCASSVVTGEGGELFFGEGSRLTVL.

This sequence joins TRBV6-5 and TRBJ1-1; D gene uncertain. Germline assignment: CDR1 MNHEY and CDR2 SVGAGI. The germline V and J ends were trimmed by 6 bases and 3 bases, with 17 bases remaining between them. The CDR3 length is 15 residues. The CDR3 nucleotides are TGTGCCAGCAGCCGCTCCGGGAGGATTTACACTGAAGCTTTCTTT. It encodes CASSRSGRIYTEAFF.

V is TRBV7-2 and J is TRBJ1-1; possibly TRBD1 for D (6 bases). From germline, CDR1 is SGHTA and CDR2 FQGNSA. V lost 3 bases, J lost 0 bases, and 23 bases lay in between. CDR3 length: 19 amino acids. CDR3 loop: CASSLYHWAGAPMNTEAFF. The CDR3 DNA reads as TGTGCCAGCAGCTTGTATCATTGGGCAGGGGCCCCCATGAACACTGAAGCTTTCTTT.

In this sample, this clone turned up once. CDR3 sequence: CAWATGTGDEKLFF. The CDR3 region has the DNA TGTGCCTGGGCAACCGGGACAGGGGATGAAAAACTGTTTTTT. This chain uses TRBV30 with TRBJ1-4; 10 bases match TRBD1. V shed 5 bases and J 6 bases; nucleotides not matched to a gene: 6. The CDR3 is 14 amino acids. Germline lookup yields CDR1 GTSNPN and CDR2 SVGIG (reference sequence).

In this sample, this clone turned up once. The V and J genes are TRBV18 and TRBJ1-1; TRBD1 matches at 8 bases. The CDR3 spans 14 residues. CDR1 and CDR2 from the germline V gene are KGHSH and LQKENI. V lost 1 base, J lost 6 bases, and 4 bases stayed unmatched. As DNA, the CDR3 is TGTGCCAGCTCACCACGGGAGACAGGGGCTGAAGCTTTCTTT. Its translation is CASSPRETGAEAFF.

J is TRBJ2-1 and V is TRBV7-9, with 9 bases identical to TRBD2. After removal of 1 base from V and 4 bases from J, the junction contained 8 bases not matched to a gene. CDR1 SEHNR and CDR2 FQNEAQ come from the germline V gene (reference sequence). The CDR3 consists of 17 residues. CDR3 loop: CASSLVLTSGTYNEQFF. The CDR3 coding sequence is TGTGCCAGCAGCTTAGTGCTGACTAGCGGTACATACAATGAGCAGTTCTTC.

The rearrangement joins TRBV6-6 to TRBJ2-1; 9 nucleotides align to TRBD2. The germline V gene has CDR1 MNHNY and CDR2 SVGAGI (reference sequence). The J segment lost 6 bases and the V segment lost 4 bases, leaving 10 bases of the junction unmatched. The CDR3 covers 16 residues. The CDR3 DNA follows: TGTGCCAGCAGTTCTCCCAGCGGGGGGCCAACCAATGAGCAGTTCTTC. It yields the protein CASSSPSGGPTNEQFF.

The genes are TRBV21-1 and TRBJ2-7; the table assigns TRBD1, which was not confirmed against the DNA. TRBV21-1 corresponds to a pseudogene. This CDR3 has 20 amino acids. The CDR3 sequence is CASRLTNIDGRKQGSYEQYF. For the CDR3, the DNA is TGTGCCAGCAGGCTTACAAACATAGACGGCCGAAAACAGGGATCCTACGAGCAGTACTTC.

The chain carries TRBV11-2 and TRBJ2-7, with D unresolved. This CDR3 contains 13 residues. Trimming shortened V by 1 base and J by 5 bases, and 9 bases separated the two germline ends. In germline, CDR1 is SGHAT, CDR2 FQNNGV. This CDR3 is CASSLVAQNEQYF. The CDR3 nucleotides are TGTGCCAGCAGCTTAGTAGCTCAGAACGAGCAGTACTTC. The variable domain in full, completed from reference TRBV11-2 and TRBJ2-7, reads EAGVAQSPRYKIIEKRQSVAFWCNPISGHATLYWYQQILGQGPKLLIQFQNNGVVDDSQLPKDRFSAERLKGVDSTLKIQPAKLEDSAVYLCASSLVAQNEQYFGPGTRLTVT.

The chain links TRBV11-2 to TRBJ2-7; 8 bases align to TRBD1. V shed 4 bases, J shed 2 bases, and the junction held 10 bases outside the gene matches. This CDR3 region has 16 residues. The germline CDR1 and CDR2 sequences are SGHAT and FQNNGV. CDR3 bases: TGTGCCAGCAGCTGGCCTGCGGGACAGGCCACCTACGAGCAGTACTTC. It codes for CASSWPAGQATYEQYF.

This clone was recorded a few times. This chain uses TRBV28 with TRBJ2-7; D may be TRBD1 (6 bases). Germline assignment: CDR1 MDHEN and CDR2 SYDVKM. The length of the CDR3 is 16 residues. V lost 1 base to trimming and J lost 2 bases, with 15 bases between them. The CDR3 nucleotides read TGTGCCAGCAGTTTATATTCAGGGGTTCTTACCTACGAGCAGTACTTC. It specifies CASSLYSGVLTYEQYF.

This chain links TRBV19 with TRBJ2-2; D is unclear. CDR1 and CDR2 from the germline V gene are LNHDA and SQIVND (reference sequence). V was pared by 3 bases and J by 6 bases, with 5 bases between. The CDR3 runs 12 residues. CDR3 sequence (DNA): TGTGCCAGTAGTATTCTAGCCGGGGAGCTGTTTTTT. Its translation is CASSILAGELFF.

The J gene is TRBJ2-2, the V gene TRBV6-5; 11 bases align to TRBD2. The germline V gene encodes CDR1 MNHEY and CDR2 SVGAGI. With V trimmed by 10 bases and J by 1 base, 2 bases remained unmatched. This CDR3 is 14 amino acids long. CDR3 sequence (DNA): TGTGCCAAGCTAGCGGGGGGGAACACCGGGGAGCTGTTTTTT. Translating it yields CAKLAGGNTGELFF.

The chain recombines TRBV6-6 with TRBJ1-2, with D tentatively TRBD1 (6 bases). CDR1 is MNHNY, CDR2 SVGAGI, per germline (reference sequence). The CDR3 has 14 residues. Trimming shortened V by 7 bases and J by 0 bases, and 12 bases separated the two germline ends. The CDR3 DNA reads TGTGCCAGCATCCCGGACAGCACTAACTATGGCTACACCTTC. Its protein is CASIPDSTNYGYTF.

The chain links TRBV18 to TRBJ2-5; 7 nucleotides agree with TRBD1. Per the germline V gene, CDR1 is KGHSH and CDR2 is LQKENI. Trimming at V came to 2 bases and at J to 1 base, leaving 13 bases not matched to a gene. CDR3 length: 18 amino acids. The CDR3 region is CASSPLSGGGLRQETQYF. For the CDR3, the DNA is TGTGCCAGCTCACCATTATCAGGGGGTGGGCTTCGCCAAGAGACCCAGTACTTC.

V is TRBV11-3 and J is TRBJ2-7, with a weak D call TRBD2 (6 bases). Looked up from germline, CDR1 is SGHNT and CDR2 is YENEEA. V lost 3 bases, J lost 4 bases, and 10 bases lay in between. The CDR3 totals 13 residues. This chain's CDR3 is CASSFGTGYEQYF. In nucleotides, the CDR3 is TGTGCCAGCAGCTTCGGGACTGGGTACGAGCAGTACTTC.

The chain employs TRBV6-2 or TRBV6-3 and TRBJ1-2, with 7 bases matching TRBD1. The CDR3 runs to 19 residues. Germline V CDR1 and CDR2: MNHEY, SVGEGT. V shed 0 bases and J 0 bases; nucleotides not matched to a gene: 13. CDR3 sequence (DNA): TGTGCCAGCAGTTACTCCGTGAGGGACAGCGCCCTCTCTAACTATGGCTACACCTTC. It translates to CASSYSVRDSALSNYGYTF.

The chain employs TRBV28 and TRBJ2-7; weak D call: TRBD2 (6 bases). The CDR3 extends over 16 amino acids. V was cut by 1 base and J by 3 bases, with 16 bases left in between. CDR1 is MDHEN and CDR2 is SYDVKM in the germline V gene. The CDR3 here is CASSLSVGGRFYEQYF. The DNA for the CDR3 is TGTGCCAGCAGTTTATCGGTCGGGGGACGGTTCTACGAGCAGTACTTC.

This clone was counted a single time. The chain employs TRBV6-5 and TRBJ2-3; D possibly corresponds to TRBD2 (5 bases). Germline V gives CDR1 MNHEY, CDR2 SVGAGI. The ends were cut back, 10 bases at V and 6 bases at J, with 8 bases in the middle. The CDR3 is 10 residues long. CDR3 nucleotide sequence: TGTGCCATAAGGGAGGATACGCAGTATTTT. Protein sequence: CAIREDTQYF.

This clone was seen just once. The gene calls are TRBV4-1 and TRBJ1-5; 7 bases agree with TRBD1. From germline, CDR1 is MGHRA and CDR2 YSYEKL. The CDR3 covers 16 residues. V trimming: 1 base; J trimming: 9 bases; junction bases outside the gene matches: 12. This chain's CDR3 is CASSQGPYRGPLPQHF. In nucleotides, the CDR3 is TGCGCCAGCAGCCAAGGGCCCTACAGGGGACCTCTGCCCCAGCATTTT.

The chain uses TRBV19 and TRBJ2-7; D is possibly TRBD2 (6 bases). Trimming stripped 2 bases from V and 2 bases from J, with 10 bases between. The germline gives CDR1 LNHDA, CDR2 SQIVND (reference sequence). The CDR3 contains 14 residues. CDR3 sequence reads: CASSIQEGPYEQYF. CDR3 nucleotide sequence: TGTGCCAGTAGTATACAGGAGGGCCCCTACGAGCAGTACTTC. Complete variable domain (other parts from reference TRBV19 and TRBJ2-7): DGGITQSPKYLFRKEGQNVTLSCEQNLNHDAMYWYRQDPGQGLRLIYYSQIVNDFQKGDIAEGYSVSREKKESFPLTVTSAQKNPTAFYLCASSIQEGPYEQYFGPGTRLTVT.

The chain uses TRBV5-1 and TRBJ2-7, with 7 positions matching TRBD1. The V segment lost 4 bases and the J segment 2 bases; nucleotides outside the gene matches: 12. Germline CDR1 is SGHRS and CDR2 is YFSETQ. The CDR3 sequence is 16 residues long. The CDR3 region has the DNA TGCGCCAGCAGCAAGAACCGGGACAGCTATGCCTACGAGCAGTACTTC. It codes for CASSKNRDSYAYEQYF.

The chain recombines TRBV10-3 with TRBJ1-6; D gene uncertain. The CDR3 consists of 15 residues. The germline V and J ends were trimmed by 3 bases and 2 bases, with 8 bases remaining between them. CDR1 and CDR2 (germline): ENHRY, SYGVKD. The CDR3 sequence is CAISDADTYNSPLHF. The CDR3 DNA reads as TGTGCCATCAGTGACGCAGACACCTATAATTCACCCCTCCACTTT.

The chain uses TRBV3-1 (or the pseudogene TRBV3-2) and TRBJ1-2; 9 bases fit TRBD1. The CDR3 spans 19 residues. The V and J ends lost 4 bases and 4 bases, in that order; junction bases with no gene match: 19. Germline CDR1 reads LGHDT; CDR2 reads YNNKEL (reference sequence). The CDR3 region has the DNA TGTGCCAGCAGCCCCTCGTACGTGCAACAGGGGGCTTGGGGCTATGGCTACACCTTC. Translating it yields CASSPSYVQQGAWGYGYTF.

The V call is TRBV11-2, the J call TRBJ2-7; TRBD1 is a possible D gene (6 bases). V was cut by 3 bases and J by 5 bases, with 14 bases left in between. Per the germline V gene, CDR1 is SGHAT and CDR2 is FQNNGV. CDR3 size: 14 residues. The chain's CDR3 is CASSFATGIHEQYF. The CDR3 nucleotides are TGTGCCAGCAGCTTTGCAACAGGGATTCACGAGCAGTACTTC.

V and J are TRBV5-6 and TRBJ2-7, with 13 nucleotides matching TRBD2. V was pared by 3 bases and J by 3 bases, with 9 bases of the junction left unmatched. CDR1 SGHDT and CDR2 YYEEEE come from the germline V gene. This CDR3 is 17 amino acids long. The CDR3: CASSWPSGTSGNYEQYF. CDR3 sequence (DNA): TGTGCCAGCAGCTGGCCCTCAGGGACTAGCGGGAACTACGAGCAGTACTTC.